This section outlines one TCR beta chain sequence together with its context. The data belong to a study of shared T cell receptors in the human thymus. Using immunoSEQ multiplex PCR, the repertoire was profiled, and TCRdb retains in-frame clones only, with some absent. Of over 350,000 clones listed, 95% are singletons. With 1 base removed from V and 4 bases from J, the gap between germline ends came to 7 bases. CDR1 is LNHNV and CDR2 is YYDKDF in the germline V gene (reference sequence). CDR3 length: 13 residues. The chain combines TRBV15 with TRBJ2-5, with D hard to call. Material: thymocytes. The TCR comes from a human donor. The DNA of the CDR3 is TGTGCCACCAGCAGAGCGCTTTCAGAGACCCAGTACTTC. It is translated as CATSRALSETQYF. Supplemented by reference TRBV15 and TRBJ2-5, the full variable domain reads DAMVIQNPRYQVTQFGKPVTLSCSQTLNHNVMYWYQQKSSQAPKLLFHYYDKDFNNEADTPDNFQSRRPNTSFCFLDIRSPGLGDTAMYLCATSRALSETQYFGPGTRLLVL.